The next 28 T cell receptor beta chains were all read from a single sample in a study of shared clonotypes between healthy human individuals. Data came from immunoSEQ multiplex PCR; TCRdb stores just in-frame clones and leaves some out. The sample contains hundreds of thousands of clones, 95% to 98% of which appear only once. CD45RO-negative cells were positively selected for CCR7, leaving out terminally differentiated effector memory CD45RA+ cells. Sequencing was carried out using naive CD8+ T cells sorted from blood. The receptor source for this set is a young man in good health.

The CDR3 region has the DNA TGTGCCAGCAGACCTAGCGGGAGCTCCTACGAGCAGTACTTC. Translating it yields CASRPSGSSYEQYF. The genes are TRBV15 and TRBJ2-7; 10 positions match TRBD2. Germline assignment: CDR1 LNHNV and CDR2 YYDKDF (reference sequence). Germline trimming cut 10 bases from V and 0 bases from J; bases unmatched to any gene: 6. This CDR3 contains 14 residues.

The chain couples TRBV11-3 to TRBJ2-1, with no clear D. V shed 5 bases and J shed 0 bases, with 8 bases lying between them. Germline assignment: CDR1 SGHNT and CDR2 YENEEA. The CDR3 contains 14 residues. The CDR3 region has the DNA TGTGCCAGCAGCCCCCCAAACTCCTACAATGAGCAGTTCTTC. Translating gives CASSPPNSYNEQFF.

This CDR3 is CASSGQGASLTYEQYF. DNA for the CDR3: TGTGCCAGCAGTGGACAGGGGGCGTCACTAACCTACGAGCAGTACTTC. The gene calls are TRBV25-1 and TRBJ2-7; 10 bases align to TRBD1. With V trimmed by 4 bases and J by 2 bases, 8 bases remained unmatched. This CDR3 is built from 16 residues. Germline CDR1 MGHDK, CDR2 SYGVNS.

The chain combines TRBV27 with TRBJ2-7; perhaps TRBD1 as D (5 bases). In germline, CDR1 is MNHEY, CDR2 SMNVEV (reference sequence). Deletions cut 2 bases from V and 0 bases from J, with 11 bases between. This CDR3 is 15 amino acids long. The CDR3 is CASSLRGSSSYEQYF. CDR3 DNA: TGTGCCAGCAGTTTAAGGGGCAGTTCCTCCTACGAGCAGTACTTC.

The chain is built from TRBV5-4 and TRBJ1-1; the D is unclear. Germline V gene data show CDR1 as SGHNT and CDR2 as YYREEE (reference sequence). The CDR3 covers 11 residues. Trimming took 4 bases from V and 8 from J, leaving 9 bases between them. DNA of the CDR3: TGTGCCAGCAGCGTCCTTGGGGAAGCTTTCTTT. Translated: CASSVLGEAFF.

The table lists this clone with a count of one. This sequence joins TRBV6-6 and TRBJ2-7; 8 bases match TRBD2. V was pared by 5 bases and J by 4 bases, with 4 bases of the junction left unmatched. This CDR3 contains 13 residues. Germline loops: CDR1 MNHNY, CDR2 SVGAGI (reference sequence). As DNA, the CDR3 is TGTGCCAGCAGTGGACTAGCAGCATACGAGCAGTACTTC. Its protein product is CASSGLAAYEQYF.

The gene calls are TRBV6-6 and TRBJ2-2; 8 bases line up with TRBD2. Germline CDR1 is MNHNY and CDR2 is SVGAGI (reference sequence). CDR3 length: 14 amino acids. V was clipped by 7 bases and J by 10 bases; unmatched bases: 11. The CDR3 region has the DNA TGTGCCAGCACCCTCGCAGCGGGAGTATTGGAGCTGTTTTTT. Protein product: CASTLAAGVLELFF.

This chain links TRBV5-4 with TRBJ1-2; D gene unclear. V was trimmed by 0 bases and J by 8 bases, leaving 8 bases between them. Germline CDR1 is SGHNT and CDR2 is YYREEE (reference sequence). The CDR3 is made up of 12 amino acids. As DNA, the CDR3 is TGTGCCAGCAGCTTGGGGAGTGACGGCTACACCTTC. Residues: CASSLGSDGYTF. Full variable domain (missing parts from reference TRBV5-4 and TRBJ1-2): ETGVTQSPTHLIKTRGQQVTLRCSSQSGHNTVSWYQQALGQGPQFIFQYYREEENGRGNFPPRFSGLQFPNYSSELNVNALELDDSALYLCASSLGSDGYTFGSGTRLTVV.

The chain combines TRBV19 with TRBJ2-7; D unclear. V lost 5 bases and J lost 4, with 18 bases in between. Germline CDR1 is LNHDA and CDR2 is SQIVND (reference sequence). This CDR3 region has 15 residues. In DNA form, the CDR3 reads TGTGCCAGTAGTCCACAGCCCCGCGGTTCATACGAGCAGTACTTC. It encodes CASSPQPRGSYEQYF.

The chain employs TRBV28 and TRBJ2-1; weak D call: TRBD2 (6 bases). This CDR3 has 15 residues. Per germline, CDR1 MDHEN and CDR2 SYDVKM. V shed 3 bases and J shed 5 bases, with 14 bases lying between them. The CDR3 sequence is CASSFERGIDNEQFF. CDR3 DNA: TGTGCCAGCAGTTTCGAACGGGGGATAGACAATGAGCAGTTCTTC.

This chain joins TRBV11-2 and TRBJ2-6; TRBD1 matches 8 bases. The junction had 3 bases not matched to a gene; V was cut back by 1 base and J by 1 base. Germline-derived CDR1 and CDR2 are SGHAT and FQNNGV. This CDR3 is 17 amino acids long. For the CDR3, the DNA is TGTGCCAGCAGCTTAGTTCGGACAGGGTCTGGGGCCAACGTCCTGACTTTC. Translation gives CASSLVRTGSGANVLTF.

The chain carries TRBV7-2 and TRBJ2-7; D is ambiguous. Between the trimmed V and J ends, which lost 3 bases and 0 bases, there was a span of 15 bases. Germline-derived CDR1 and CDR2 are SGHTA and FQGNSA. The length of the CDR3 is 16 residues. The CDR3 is CASSFDRLHLSYEQYF. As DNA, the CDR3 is TGTGCCAGCAGCTTTGACCGTCTCCACCTCTCCTACGAGCAGTACTTC.

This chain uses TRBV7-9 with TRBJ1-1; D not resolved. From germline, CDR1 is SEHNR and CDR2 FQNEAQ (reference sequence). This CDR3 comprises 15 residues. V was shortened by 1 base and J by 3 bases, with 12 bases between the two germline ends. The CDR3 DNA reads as TGTGCCAGCAGCTTAGTAGGGCCCATGTACACTGAAGCTTTCTTT. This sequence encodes CASSLVGPMYTEAFF.

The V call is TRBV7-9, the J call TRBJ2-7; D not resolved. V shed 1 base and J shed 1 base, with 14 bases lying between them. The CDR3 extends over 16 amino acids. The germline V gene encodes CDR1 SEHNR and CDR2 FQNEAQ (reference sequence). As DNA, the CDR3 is TGTGCCAGCAGCTTAGATAACTCTTTCACGTCCTACGAGCAGTACTTC. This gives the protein CASSLDNSFTSYEQYF.

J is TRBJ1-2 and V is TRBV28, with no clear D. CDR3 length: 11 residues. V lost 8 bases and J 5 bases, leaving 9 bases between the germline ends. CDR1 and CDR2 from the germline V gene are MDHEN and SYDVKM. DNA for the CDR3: TGTGCCAGCTCCGACTTGTATGGCTACACCTTC. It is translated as CASSDLYGYTF.

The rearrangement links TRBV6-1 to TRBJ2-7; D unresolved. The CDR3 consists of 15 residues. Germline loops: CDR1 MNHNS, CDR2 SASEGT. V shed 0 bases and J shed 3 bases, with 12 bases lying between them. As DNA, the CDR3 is TGTGCCAGCAGTGAAGCGCTTGGTTCGTACTACGAGCAGTACTTC. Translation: CASSEALGSYYEQYF.

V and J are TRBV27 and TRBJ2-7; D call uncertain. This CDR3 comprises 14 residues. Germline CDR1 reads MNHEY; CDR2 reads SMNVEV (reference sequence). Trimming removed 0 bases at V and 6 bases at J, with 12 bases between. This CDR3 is CASSLSLIPSEQYF. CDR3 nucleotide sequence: TGTGCCAGCAGTTTATCCTTGATCCCAAGCGAGCAGTACTTC.

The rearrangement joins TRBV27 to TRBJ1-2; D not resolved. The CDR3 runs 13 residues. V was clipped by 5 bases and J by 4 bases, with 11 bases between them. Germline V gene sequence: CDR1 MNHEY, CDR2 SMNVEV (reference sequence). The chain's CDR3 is CASSPGVTYGYTF. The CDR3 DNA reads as TGTGCCAGCAGTCCTGGGGTAACCTATGGCTACACCTTC.

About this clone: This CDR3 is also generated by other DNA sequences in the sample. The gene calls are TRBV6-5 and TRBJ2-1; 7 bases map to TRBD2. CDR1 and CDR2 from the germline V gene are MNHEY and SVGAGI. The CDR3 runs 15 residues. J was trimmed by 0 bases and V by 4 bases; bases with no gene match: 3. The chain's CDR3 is CASSSSGTSYNEQFF. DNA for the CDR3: TGTGCCAGCAGTTCCAGCGGGACCTCCTACAATGAGCAGTTCTTC.

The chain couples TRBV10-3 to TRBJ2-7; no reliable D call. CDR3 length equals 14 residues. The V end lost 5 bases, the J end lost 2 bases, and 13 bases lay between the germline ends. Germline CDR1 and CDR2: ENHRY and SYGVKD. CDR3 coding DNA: TGTGCCATCAGTCACTCCGCAGACACCTACGAGCAGTACTTC. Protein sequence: CAISHSADTYEQYF.

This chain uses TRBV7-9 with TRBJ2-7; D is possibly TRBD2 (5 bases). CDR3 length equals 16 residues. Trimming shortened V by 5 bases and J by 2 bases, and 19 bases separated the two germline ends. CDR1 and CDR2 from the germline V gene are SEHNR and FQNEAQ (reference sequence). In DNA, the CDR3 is TGTGCCAGCAGCACGGGGAGCGGAATCCCTGCCTACGAGCAGTACTTC. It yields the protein CASSTGSGIPAYEQYF.

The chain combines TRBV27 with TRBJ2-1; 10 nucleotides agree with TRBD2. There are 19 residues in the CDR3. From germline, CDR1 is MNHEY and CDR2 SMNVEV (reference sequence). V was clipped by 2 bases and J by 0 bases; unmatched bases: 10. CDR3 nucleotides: TGTGCCAGCAGTTTACAGTTCTTTAGCGGGAGGATCTCCTACAATGAGCAGTTCTTC. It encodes CASSLQFFSGRISYNEQFF.

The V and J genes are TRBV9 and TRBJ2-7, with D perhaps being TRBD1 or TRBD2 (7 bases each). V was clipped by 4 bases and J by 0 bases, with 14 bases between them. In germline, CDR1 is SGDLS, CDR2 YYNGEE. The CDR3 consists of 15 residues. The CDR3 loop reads CASSKDREGSYEQYF. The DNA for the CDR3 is TGTGCCAGCAGCAAAGACAGGGAGGGCTCCTACGAGCAGTACTTC. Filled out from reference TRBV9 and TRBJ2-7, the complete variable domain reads DSGVTQTPKHLITATGQRVTLRCSPRSGDLSVYWYQQSLDQGLQFLIQYYNGEERAKGNILERFSAQQFPDLHSELNLSSLELGDSALYFCASSKDREGSYEQYFGPGTRLTVT.

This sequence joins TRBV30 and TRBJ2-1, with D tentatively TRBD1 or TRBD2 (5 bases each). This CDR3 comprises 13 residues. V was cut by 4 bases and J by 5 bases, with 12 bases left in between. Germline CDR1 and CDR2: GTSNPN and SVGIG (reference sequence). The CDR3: CAWTPGRDNEQFF. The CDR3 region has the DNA TGTGCCTGGACCCCAGGGCGGGACAATGAGCAGTTCTTC.

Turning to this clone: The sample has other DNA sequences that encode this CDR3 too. DNA of the CDR3: TGTGCCAGCAGCTTAGGTGGGACACACTACGAGCAGTACTTC. It codes for CASSLGGTHYEQYF. This rearrangement joins TRBV7-9 to TRBJ2-7; a possible D gene is TRBD1 (6 bases). Trimming took off 1 base at V and 3 bases at J, with 10 bases between the two ends. The CDR3 is 14 amino acids. Per germline, CDR1 SEHNR and CDR2 FQNEAQ (reference sequence).

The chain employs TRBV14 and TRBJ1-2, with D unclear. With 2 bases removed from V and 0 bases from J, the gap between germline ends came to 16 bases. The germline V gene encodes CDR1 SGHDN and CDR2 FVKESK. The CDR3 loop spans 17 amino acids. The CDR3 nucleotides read TGTGCCAGCAGCCAATTAGATTGGGCAGAACCTAACTATGGCTACACCTTC. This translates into CASSQLDWAEPNYGYTF.

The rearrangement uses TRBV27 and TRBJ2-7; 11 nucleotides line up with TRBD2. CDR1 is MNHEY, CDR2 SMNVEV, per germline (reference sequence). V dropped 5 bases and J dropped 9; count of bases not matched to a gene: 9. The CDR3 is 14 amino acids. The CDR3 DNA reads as TGTGCCAGCAGTCAATCTAGCGGGAGGCGGCCGCAGTACTTC. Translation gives CASSQSSGRRPQYF.

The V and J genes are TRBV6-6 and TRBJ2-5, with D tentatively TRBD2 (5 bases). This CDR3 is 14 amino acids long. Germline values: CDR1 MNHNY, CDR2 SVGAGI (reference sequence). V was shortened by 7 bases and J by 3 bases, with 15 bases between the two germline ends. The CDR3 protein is CASTSEAPEETQYF. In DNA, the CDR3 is TGTGCCAGCACCTCGGAGGCACCCGAAGAGACCCAGTACTTC.